Below are 14 T cell receptor beta chains sequenced from a single sample in a study of shared clonotypes between healthy human individuals. The data were produced by immunoSEQ multiplex PCR, yet TCRdb's version contains in-frame clones alone and is incomplete. The table shows about 2.4 million clones, with around 90% occurring only once. The sequencing input was naive CD4+ T cells sorted from blood. Subset: CD45RA+ positively selected. These receptors all stem from a man aged 18-30 years in good health.

The chain has TRBV18 and TRBJ2-1, with TRBD1 matching 9 bases. Germline V gene sequence: CDR1 KGHSH, CDR2 LQKENI. The CDR3 sequence is 14 residues long. V shed 4 bases and J 7 bases; nucleotides not matched to a gene: 5. For the CDR3, the DNA is TGTGCCAGCTCACTTAAGACAGGGGGGAATGAGCAGTTCTTC. This codes for CASSLKTGGNEQFF.

The rearrangement joins TRBV12-5 to TRBJ1-1; D is uncertain. The CDR3 has 15 amino acids. The germline CDR1 and CDR2 sequences are LGHNT and FRNRAP. Deletions cut 4 bases from V and 5 bases from J, with 17 bases between. CDR3 coding DNA: TGTGCTAGTGGTTCCTACCCAGTAGGCTCGACTGAAGCTTTCTTT. It encodes CASGSYPVGSTEAFF. Full variable domain (rest looked up from reference TRBV12-5 and TRBJ1-1): DARVTQTPRHKVTEMGQEVTMRCQPILGHNTVFWYRQTMMQGLELLAYFRNRAPLDDSGMPKDRFSAEMPDATLATLKIQPSEPRDSAVYFCASGSYPVGSTEAFFGQGTRLTVV.

This rearrangement joins TRBV9 to TRBJ2-1; perhaps D is TRBD1 or TRBD2 (5 bases each). The CDR3 sequence is 16 residues long. The V gene lost 0 bases and the J gene lost 4 bases, with 14 bases spanning the gap. Germline V gene lookup returns CDR1 SGDLS and CDR2 YYNGEE. CDR3 sequence reads: CASSVEEGRSYNEQFF. The CDR3 DNA reads as TGTGCCAGCAGCGTAGAAGAGGGGCGTTCGTACAATGAGCAGTTCTTC.

Note on this clone: Other DNA variants within this sample encode the same CDR3. V gene TRBV19 combines with J gene TRBJ2-5; 12 bases line up with TRBD1. V trimming: 1 base; J trimming: 4 bases; junction bases outside the gene matches: 4. This CDR3 comprises 16 residues. Per germline, CDR1 LNHDA and CDR2 SQIVND (reference sequence). CDR3 in amino acids: CASSIGGTGGRETQYF. The CDR3 DNA follows: TGTGCCAGTAGTATAGGGGGGACAGGGGGCCGAGAGACCCAGTACTTC.

Worth noting for this clone: The sample holds other DNA sequences that translate to the same CDR3. This chain links TRBV9 with TRBJ2-2, with 12 bases aligning to TRBD2. Germline CDR1 reads SGDLS; CDR2 reads YYNGEE. There are 16 residues in the CDR3. The J segment lost 5 bases and the V segment lost 0 bases, leaving 2 bases of the junction unmatched. The CDR3 region has the DNA TGTGCCAGCAGCGTAGGGCTAGCGGGGGGGACCGGGGAGCTGTTTTTT. As protein: CASSVGLAGGTGELFF.

The rearrangement uses TRBV7-9 and TRBJ2-1; 9 bases are a match to TRBD1. Trimming at V came to 5 bases and at J to 3 bases, leaving 11 bases not matched to a gene. Germline loops: CDR1 SEHNR, CDR2 FQNEAQ (reference sequence). This CDR3 contains 17 residues. The CDR3 region has the DNA TGTGCCAGCAGCCCGATCTATGGGACAGGGCACTACAATGAGCAGTTCTTC. Translation gives CASSPIYGTGHYNEQFF. Together with reference TRBV7-9 and TRBJ2-1, the CDR3 gives the full variable domain: DTGVSQNPRHKITKRGQNVTFRCDPISEHNRLYWYRQTLGQGPEFLTYFQNEAQLEKSRLLSDRFSAERPKGSFSTLEIQRTEQGDSAMYLCASSPIYGTGHYNEQFFGPGTRLTVL.

The chain couples TRBV28 to TRBJ2-7; 8 bases agree with TRBD2. CDR3 size: 18 residues. J was trimmed by 5 bases and V by 4 bases; bases with no gene match: 19. Germline values: CDR1 MDHEN, CDR2 SYDVKM. CDR3 residues: CASSSSLRRGALVDEQYF. The DNA for the CDR3 is TGTGCCAGCAGTTCATCCCTCCGGCGGGGGGCCCTGGTGGACGAGCAGTACTTC.

The chain carries TRBV30 and TRBJ2-7, with 7 bases matching TRBD1. CDR1 is GTSNPN and CDR2 is SVGIG in the germline V gene (reference sequence). The CDR3 has 11 residues. Unmatched junction bases numbered 1, after V lost 6 bases and J lost 2 bases. The CDR3 here is CACTGAYEQYF. DNA for the CDR3: TGTGCCTGCACAGGGGCCTACGAGCAGTACTTC.

The genes are TRBV6-1 and TRBJ2-7, with 10 bases that match TRBD2. Per the germline V gene, CDR1 is MNHNS and CDR2 is SASEGT. Trimming took 4 bases from V and 6 from J; bases not matched to a gene: 9. There are 15 residues in the CDR3. CDR3 coding DNA: TGTGCCAGCAGTGCCAGACTAGCGGGTAGCCTCGAGCAGTACTTC. Translation: CASSARLAGSLEQYF.

This chain connects TRBV18 to TRBJ2-3, with D perhaps matching TRBD1 (5 bases). The CDR3 totals 17 residues. Trimming pared 0 bases from V and 2 bases from J, leaving 15 bases between. Germline V gives CDR1 KGHSH, CDR2 LQKENI. The CDR3 sequence is CASSPPIGDGHTDTQYF. The CDR3 nucleotides read TGTGCCAGCTCACCACCAATAGGGGATGGTCACACAGATACGCAGTATTTT.

The chain recombines TRBV13 with TRBJ2-7, with TRBD2 matching over 7 bases. The CDR3 runs 17 residues. The trim removed 4 bases at V and 4 bases at J, leaving 16 bases unmatched. CDR1 and CDR2 (germline): PRHDT, FYEKMQ (reference sequence). CDR3 sequence: CASSSLSLGGGPYEQYF. The DNA for the CDR3 is TGTGCCAGCAGCTCTCTTTCTCTGGGGGGAGGGCCTTACGAGCAGTACTTC. The whole variable domain, filled in from reference TRBV13 and TRBJ2-7, reads AAGVIQSPRHLIKEKRETATLKCYPIPRHDTVYWYQQGPGQDPQFLISFYEKMQSDKGSIPDRFSAQQFSDYHSELNMSSLELGDSALYFCASSSLSLGGGPYEQYFGPGTRLTVT.

The chain recombines TRBV5-1 with TRBJ2-5; 7 nucleotides match TRBD1. Germline CDR1 SGHRS, CDR2 YFSETQ. The CDR3 has 15 residues. Germline trimming cut 4 bases from V and 2 bases from J; bases unmatched to any gene: 8. This chain's CDR3 is CASSPAAGGQETQYF. The CDR3 DNA sequence: TGCGCCAGCAGCCCCGCGGCAGGGGGACAAGAGACCCAGTACTTC. Complete variable domain (other parts from reference TRBV5-1 and TRBJ2-5): KAGVTQTPRYLIKTRGQQVTLSCSPISGHRSVSWYQQTPGQGLQFLFEYFSETQRNKGNFPGRFSGRQFSNSRSEMNVSTLELGDSALYLCASSPAAGGQETQYFGPGTRLLVL.

A single count supports this clone. This chain joins TRBV5-1 and TRBJ2-3, with a tentative D call TRBD1 (5 bases). Trimming took off 4 bases at V and 0 bases at J, with 12 bases between the two ends. In germline, CDR1 is SGHRS, CDR2 YFSETQ. The CDR3 contains 15 residues. CDR3 region: CASSPQAPSTDTQYF. Written as DNA, the CDR3 is TGCGCCAGCAGCCCACAGGCGCCCAGCACAGATACGCAGTATTTT.

This chain links TRBV28 with TRBJ1-1, with D perhaps TRBD1 (6 bases). This CDR3 region has 13 residues. V shed 2 bases and J shed 11 bases, with 15 bases lying between them. The germline gives CDR1 MDHEN, CDR2 SYDVKM. This chain's CDR3 is CASSLQQGGGAFF. Written as DNA, the CDR3 is TGTGCCAGCAGTTTACAACAGGGCGGAGGGGCTTTCTTT. The entire variable domain, with the rest obtained from reference TRBV28 and TRBJ1-1, is as follows: DVKVTQSSRYLVKRTGEKVFLECVQDMDHENMFWYRQDPGLGLRLIYFSYDVKMKEKGDIPEGYSVSREKKERFSLILESASTNQTSMYLCASSLQQGGGAFFGQGTRLTVV.